This T cell receptor (beta chain) was retrieved from a study of blood T cells in healthy people across ages (dated by TCRdb to 2014 to 2015). Context from the whole study: In model experiments, template switching captured roughly one uniquely barcoded TCR beta cDNA molecule for every two T cells. To track age-related changes in TCR beta repertoire diversity, the study relied on deep sequencing normalized with unique cDNA molecular identifiers. The donors were split into four age groups: young (average approximately 16 years), middle-aged (more than 35), aged (more than 60) and long-lived (82). To avoid experimental bias, donors of different ages were randomly spread across the sequencing lanes. Two additional independent replicas of 1 million unique cDNA reads from the same blood draw were analyzed for two donors (one aged 18 to 30 and one aged 80 or older).

The paper as a whole reports these results and caveats: As age increased, observed TCR beta diversity per million T cells dropped in a roughly linear way, and a significant reduction was already evident by age 40. Conclusive comparison of naive and antigen-experienced compartments was prevented by the profiling of bulk unsorted PBMCs. The CMV infection status of donors was not known, potentially confounding age-related changes in expanded clonotypes. Compared with the aged group, the long-lived group had more naive CD4+ T cells, fewer expanded clones and increased TCR diversity, suggesting age selection. There was a strong correlation between observed TCR beta diversity and the percentage of naive T cells measured by flow cytometry. Estimates of total diversity based on one million sequenced T cells were considered lower bounds and underestimates.

Compared with germline, V lacks 2 bases and J lacks 14 bases; bases without a gene match: 8. From the cysteine through the phenylalanine, the CDR3 covers 13 amino acids. CDR3 DNA is the only sequence kept; it has 39 bases, read in frame from the first base. CDR1 MNHNS and CDR2 SASEGT were looked up in the germline V gene. The donors were a few dozen Caucasian individuals from Russia, aged roughly 6 to 100 years, who were systemically healthy. Each donor gave roughly 9.5 milliliters of peripheral blood, collected into EDTA-treated Vacutainer tubes. Ficoll-Paque density-gradient centrifugation was used to isolate PBMCs, with at least 6 million obtained per sample. Trizol reagent was used to extract total RNA from the PBMCs, yielding at least 6 micrograms per sample. Naive CD45RAhigh/CD27high T cell percentages were measured by flow cytometry on a PBMC aliquot from every donor. The library was generated by 5' RACE. The sequencer was an Illumina HiSeq 2500. A second 7 to 11 cycle PCR used a sample-barcoded 5' primer and a J-beta primer mix. A unique molecular identifier was introduced onto each TCR beta cDNA molecule by a template-switch 5' adaptor carrying 12 random nucleotides. At least 3 million CDR3-containing paired-end reads were obtained from each sample. All of the RNA was converted into first-strand cDNA using the Mint cDNA synthesis kit, with a TRBC-specific oligonucleotide serving as the primer. Following uracil-DNA glycosylase treatment, all cDNA underwent a first 18-cycle PCR with the universal primers M1SS and BC2_uni_R. In the source study's methods: Each sample was normalized by randomly selecting 1 million high-quality reads, each carrying a distinct molecular identifier. Reads sharing molecular identifiers were discarded rather than binned into consensus sequences. MiTCR, with a Q25 quality threshold and the strictest error-elimination algorithm, was used for CDR3 identification, clonotype clustering and error correction. A nonparametric unseen species model using Euler transformation provided a lower-bound estimate of total TCR beta diversity. TCRdb passed the public sequencing reads through fastp at Q25 and MiXCR, retaining productive beta sequences. Identical CDR3 proteins give one entry, which carries the most common genes and DNA. TCRdb's processing, not the authors', yielded these V and J calls. The sample has over 1,500,000 distinct CDR3 sequences on record, roughly 50% of them singletons. The ten most abundant clones make up about 2.1% of the sample.

As regards this clonotype: No cognate antigen has been identified for it. No base quality values were provided; no much bigger clone lies one nucleotide off.

This sequence uses TRBV6-1 and TRBJ2-1, with 8 bases matching TRBD2. Input material: blood. This TCR was sampled from a middle-aged woman in good health. The base sequence is TGTGCCAGCAGTGAACTCGGCGGGGGGCTGAAGTTCTTC. It is translated as CASSELGGGLKFF.